This entry lists 31 T cell receptor beta chains sequenced from one sample in a study of a mutant IDH1 vaccine in newly diagnosed glioma. The antigens for these receptors are not known. Time point noted: week 35, safety follow-up. Each dose of the vaccine consisted of 300 ug of mutant IDH1 20-mer peptide, with topical imiquimod. Clones were sequenced by immunoSEQ multiplex PCR, and TCRdb holds only the in-frame ones, with some missing. The sample includes tens of thousands of clones, 84% of them seen just once. The sequencing here drew on PBMCs, taken from a glioma patient whose treatment included an IDH1 peptide vaccine. These receptors were taken from a man aged 25-45 years with glioma.

The chain carries TRBV5-1 and TRBJ2-7, with 10 positions matching TRBD2. The length of the CDR3 is 14 residues. Germline V lookup: CDR1 SGHRS, CDR2 YFSETQ. V was clipped by 1 base and J by 6 bases; unmatched bases: 4. CDR3 amino acids: CASSLMGLASEQYF. CDR3 bases: TGCGCCAGCAGCTTGATGGGACTAGCGAGCGAGCAGTACTTC.

The chain combines TRBV19 with TRBJ2-7; unclear D gene. This CDR3 has 14 amino acids. Germline CDR1 LNHDA, CDR2 SQIVND (reference sequence). Trimming took 1 base from V and 2 from J, leaving 9 bases between them. The CDR3 sequence is CASSIAGQPYEQYF. CDR3 in DNA: TGTGCCAGTAGTATAGCCGGGCAGCCCTACGAGCAGTACTTC.

In DNA form, the CDR3 reads TGTGCCACCAGCAGAGATTTAGGGCTCGACACCATATATTTT. As protein: CATSRDLGLDTIYF. The J gene is TRBJ1-3, the V gene TRBV15; no definite D call. Trimming took off 0 bases at V and 8 bases at J, with 11 bases between the two ends. The CDR3 runs to 14 residues. Germline CDR1 LNHNV, CDR2 YYDKDF (reference sequence).

The V and J genes are TRBV6-1 and TRBJ2-3; no clear D. Per the germline V gene, CDR1 is MNHNS and CDR2 is SASEGT. The CDR3 contains 13 residues. With 6 bases removed from V and 0 bases from J, the gap between germline ends came to 7 bases. CDR3: CASSRASTDTQYF. In nucleotides, the CDR3 is TGTGCCAGCAGCCGGGCAAGCACAGATACGCAGTATTTT.

The chain has TRBV4-1 and TRBJ1-3, with D perhaps TRBD1 (5 bases). From germline, CDR1 is MGHRA and CDR2 YSYEKL. With 1 base removed from V and 2 bases from J, the gap between germline ends came to 12 bases. The CDR3 extends over 16 amino acids. This chain's CDR3 is CASSQVAGGAGNTIYF. CDR3 nucleotides: TGCGCCAGCAGCCAAGTGGCGGGGGGTGCTGGAAACACCATATATTTT.

This chain connects TRBV7-6 to TRBJ1-3; D is unclear. The CDR3 has 17 amino acids. Germline-derived CDR1 and CDR2 are SGHVS and FNYEAQ. Trimming removed 2 bases at V and 0 bases at J, with 14 bases between. CDR3 coding DNA: TGTGCCAGCAGCTTATCAACAGCTCTAAACTCTGGAAACACCATATATTTT. Translation gives CASSLSTALNSGNTIYF.

The chain combines TRBV6-1 with TRBJ1-5; unclear D gene. The CDR3 contains 13 residues. Trimming pared 2 bases from V and 9 bases from J, leaving 11 bases between. CDR1 is MNHNS, CDR2 SASEGT, per germline. DNA for the CDR3: TGTGCCAGCAGTGAATACCTAATTGGGCCCCAGCATTTT. Its translation: CASSEYLIGPQHF.

The J gene is TRBJ1-2, the V gene TRBV15; 9 bases fit TRBD1. The CDR3 extends over 14 amino acids. CDR1 LNHNV and CDR2 YYDKDF come from the germline V gene (reference sequence). Losses at the gene ends were 3 bases for V and 8 bases for J; bases not matched to a gene: 7. The CDR3 region has the DNA TGTGCCACCAGCAGGGACAGGGGTTCCGAGGGCTACACCTTC. Amino acid sequence: CATSRDRGSEGYTF.

This chain connects TRBV5-1 to TRBJ2-7; D ambiguous. Trimming cost V 5 bases and J 3 bases, with 15 bases left between them. This CDR3 is 14 amino acids long. CDR1 and CDR2 (germline): SGHRS, YFSETQ. The CDR3 reads CASSSRENNYEQYF. The CDR3 bases are TGCGCCAGCAGTAGCCGAGAAAATAACTACGAGCAGTACTTC.

The chain recombines TRBV2 with TRBJ2-3; 9 nucleotides agree with TRBD2. The length of the CDR3 is 16 residues. Germline values: CDR1 SNHLY, CDR2 FYNNEI. J was trimmed by 4 bases and V by 6 bases; bases with no gene match: 11. The CDR3, as DNA: TGTGCCAGCAGCCCGGGGAGCGGGGGGCGATCAGATACGCAGTATTTT. It translates to CASSPGSGGRSDTQYF.

V and J are TRBV5-1 and TRBJ2-1; 10 bases are shared with TRBD1. V dropped 4 bases and J dropped 14; count of bases not matched to a gene: 6. CDR3 length: 12 amino acids. From germline, CDR1 is SGHRS and CDR2 YFSETQ. CDR3 protein: CASSATGGAEFF. Here the CDR3 DNA reads TGCGCCAGCAGCGCGACAGGGGGCGCAGAGTTCTTC.

This clone was seen a single time. The same CDR3 is also encoded by other DNA sequences in this sample. The chain joins TRBV6-5 to TRBJ2-2, with D uncertain. V was shortened by 0 bases and J by 4 bases, with 0 bases between the two germline ends. CDR3 length equals 12 residues. Germline V gives CDR1 MNHEY, CDR2 SVGAGI. The CDR3 bases are TGTGCCAGCAGTTACTCCACCGGGGAGCTGTTTTTT. It encodes CASSYSTGELFF.

The V and J genes are TRBV7-2 and TRBJ1-6, with a weak D call TRBD1 (5 bases). The CDR3 spans 17 residues. V lost 10 bases to trimming and J lost 0 bases, with 19 bases between them. Germline lookup yields CDR1 SGHTA and CDR2 FQGNSA. In nucleotides, the CDR3 is TGTGCCACCAATAAGGCGCAGGGCAGCTCCTATAATTCACCCCTCCACTTT. The encoded protein is CATNKAQGSSYNSPLHF.

The chain combines TRBV6-5 with TRBJ1-6; weak D call: TRBD1 (5 bases). The V gene's germline CDR1 is MNHEY and CDR2 SVGAGI. Trimming took 3 bases from V and 7 from J, leaving 13 bases between them. The CDR3 is 15 residues long. The CDR3: CASSYGWGRNSPLHF. The CDR3, as DNA: TGTGCCAGCAGTTATGGGTGGGGGAGGAATTCACCCCTCCACTTT.

In its sample, this clone was seen once. This chain uses TRBV6-5 with TRBJ2-1, with D perhaps TRBD2 (5 bases). The CDR3 contains 15 residues. V lost 6 bases to trimming and J lost 0 bases, with 12 bases between them. Germline assignment: CDR1 MNHEY and CDR2 SVGAGI. Here the CDR3 reads CASRGLLSSYNEQFF. Here the CDR3 DNA reads TGTGCCAGCAGAGGACTGCTTAGCTCCTACAATGAGCAGTTCTTC.

This clone has only a few counts. This chain links TRBV19 with TRBJ2-7; TRBD1 matches 9 bases. Germline loops: CDR1 LNHDA, CDR2 SQIVND (reference sequence). The CDR3 runs to 15 residues. V lost 5 bases and J lost 4; bases outside the gene matches: 9. The CDR3 DNA reads as TGTGCCAGTAGTCCCCTCGGGACAGGGTTATACGAGCAGTACTTC. As protein: CASSPLGTGLYEQYF.

The CDR3 protein is CASSYALYNSPLHF. Written as DNA, the CDR3 is TGTGCCAGCAGCTATGCGTTATATAATTCACCCCTCCACTTT. J is TRBJ1-6 and V is TRBV5-6; no firm D call. Trimming removed 3 bases from V and 4 bases from J, with 8 bases in between. This CDR3 spans 14 amino acids. The V gene's germline CDR1 is SGHDT and CDR2 YYEEEE.

The chain carries TRBV5-8 and TRBJ2-5, with TRBD2 identical over 7 bases. Germline assignment: CDR1 SGHTS and CDR2 YDEGEE. The CDR3 is 15 residues long. The V gene end was trimmed by 4 bases and the J gene end by 2 bases; junction bases not matched to a gene: 8. The CDR3 is CASSGMGGIQETQYF. The CDR3 DNA is TGTGCCAGCAGCGGGATGGGGGGGATTCAAGAGACCCAGTACTTC.

The CDR3 spells CASSPRLPGLSGANVLTF. For the CDR3, the DNA is TGTGCCAGCAGCCCCCGGTTACCAGGACTCTCTGGGGCCAACGTCCTGACTTTC. This chain joins TRBV9 and TRBJ2-6, with D possibly TRBD2 on 5 matching bases. The CDR3 consists of 18 residues. The V gene's germline CDR1 is SGDLS and CDR2 YYNGEE. V lost 4 bases and J 0 bases, leaving 17 bases between the germline ends. Full variable domain (outside the CDR3, taken from reference TRBV9 and TRBJ2-6): DSGVTQTPKHLITATGQRVTLRCSPRSGDLSVYWYQQSLDQGLQFLIQYYNGEERAKGNILERFSAQQFPDLHSELNLSSLELGDSALYFCASSPRLPGLSGANVLTFGAGSRLTVL.

The V call is TRBV2, the J call TRBJ2-1; 7 bases align to TRBD2. Per germline, CDR1 SNHLY and CDR2 FYNNEI. The CDR3 runs 13 residues. V shed 6 bases, J shed 10 bases, and the junction held 9 bases outside the gene matches. The CDR3 reads CASSFGRVMEQFF. CDR3 DNA: TGTGCCAGCAGCTTTGGGAGGGTGATGGAGCAGTTCTTC.

This clone came up a few times. V and J are TRBV29-1 and TRBJ1-2, with TRBD1 as a possible D gene (6 bases). CDR1 SQVTM and CDR2 ANQGSEA come from the germline V gene. The ends were cut back, 7 bases at V and 2 bases at J, with 11 bases in the middle. The CDR3 runs to 12 residues. DNA for the CDR3: TGCAGCGCGCAACAGGGAAACTATGGCTACACCTTC. Encoded protein: CSAQQGNYGYTF.

V and J are TRBV5-4 and TRBJ2-1, with 10 nucleotides matching TRBD1. This CDR3 is 14 amino acids long. Germline-derived CDR1 and CDR2 are SGHNT and YYREEE (reference sequence). The ends lost 4 bases at V and 10 bases at J; junction bases unmatched: 8. CDR3 loop: CASSQGQGDREQFF. The DNA of the CDR3 is TGTGCCAGCAGCCAAGGACAGGGGGACAGGGAGCAGTTCTTC.

Comments on this clone: Different DNA sequences within this sample yield the same CDR3. This sequence joins TRBV5-6 and TRBJ1-2; 7 bases are a match to TRBD1. The CDR3 runs to 15 residues. Losses at the gene ends were 1 base for V and 1 base for J; bases not matched to a gene: 4. Germline CDR1 reads SGHDT; CDR2 reads YYEEEE. The CDR3 DNA reads TGTGCCAGCAGCTTGAATTGGGACAGTAACTATGGCTACACCTTC. It yields the protein CASSLNWDSNYGYTF.

This clone was counted once. The chain is built from TRBV5-6 and TRBJ2-3; D not resolved. The CDR3 is 15 amino acids. The germline V gene encodes CDR1 SGHDT and CDR2 YYEEEE. V was pared by 4 bases and J by 2 bases, with 14 bases between. The CDR3 DNA is TGTGCCAGCAGCACCCCTCGGCGGTACACAGATACGCAGTATTTT. This codes for CASSTPRRYTDTQYF.

This clone was detected a few times. The rearrangement joins TRBV6-5 to TRBJ1-2, with TRBD1 matching 8 bases. Per the germline V gene, CDR1 is MNHEY and CDR2 is SVGAGI. The CDR3 totals 14 residues. J was trimmed by 4 bases and V by 8 bases; bases with no gene match: 9. CDR3: CASALQGDGYGYTF. CDR3 DNA sequence: TGTGCCAGCGCCCTACAGGGGGATGGCTATGGCTACACCTTC.

The V gene is TRBV6-6, the J gene TRBJ1-2, with D maybe TRBD1 (5 bases). The V end was cut by 2 bases, the J end by 4 bases, with 17 bases between. The CDR3 is made up of 16 amino acids. Germline CDR1 reads MNHNY; CDR2 reads SVGAGI (reference sequence). CDR3 DNA sequence: TGTGCCAGCAGTTACCCGGACAACACAAGAGGCTATGGCTACACCTTC. Its translation: CASSYPDNTRGYGYTF.

The rearrangement joins TRBV19 to TRBJ2-6, with D perhaps matching TRBD2 (5 bases). Germline CDR1 and CDR2: LNHDA and SQIVND (reference sequence). V gave up 6 bases and J gave up 4 bases, with 13 bases separating them. CDR3 length: 15 amino acids. The CDR3 DNA reads as TGTGCCAGTAGGAAGGCCACGGGAGGGGCCAACGTCCTGACTTTC. Translating gives CASRKATGGANVLTF.

This sequence joins TRBV27 and TRBJ2-1; D is unclear. The CDR3 totals 12 residues. The V gene lost 5 bases and the J gene lost 7 bases, with 9 bases spanning the gap. Germline values: CDR1 MNHEY, CDR2 SMNVEV (reference sequence). The CDR3 reads CASSANTNEQFF. The CDR3 DNA is TGTGCCAGCAGTGCCAACACGAATGAGCAGTTCTTC.

V usage is TRBV14 and J usage is TRBJ2-6, with no clear D. The V gene's germline CDR1 is SGHDN and CDR2 FVKESK. The CDR3 sequence is 15 residues long. Trimming pared 5 bases from V and 1 base from J, leaving 9 bases between. CDR3 residues: CASSSYQSGANVLTF. The CDR3 region has the DNA TGTGCCAGCAGCTCTTACCAATCTGGGGCCAACGTCCTGACTTTC.

The CDR3 here is CASSLAGGDRGYTF. The CDR3 DNA reads TGTGCCAGCAGCTTAGCAGGGGGCGATCGGGGCTACACCTTC. The chain joins TRBV7-9 to TRBJ1-2; 7 nucleotides match TRBD1. The V segment lost 0 bases and the J segment 8 bases; nucleotides outside the gene matches: 6. The germline V gene encodes CDR1 SEHNR and CDR2 FQNEAQ (reference sequence). The CDR3 loop spans 14 amino acids.

The chain carries TRBV5-8 and TRBJ1-6, with 7 bases identical to TRBD1. V shed 3 bases, J shed 13 bases, and the junction held 19 bases outside the gene matches. Germline-derived CDR1 and CDR2 are SGHTS and YDEGEE. The CDR3 covers 17 residues. CDR3 sequence (DNA): TGTGCCAGCAGCTGGACAGGCGAATTAGGCATAATTCACCCCCTCCACTTT. It is translated as CASSWTGELGIIHPLHF.